The T cell receptor (beta chain) described here comes from a study of technical replicates of blood from a few donors. After removal of 3 bases from V and 11 bases from J, the junction contained 5 bases not matched to a gene. This CDR3 region has 12 residues. Germline V gene sequence: CDR1 SGHNT, CDR2 YYREEE (reference sequence). Clones were sequenced by immunoSEQ multiplex PCR, and TCRdb holds only the in-frame ones, with some missing. The sample contains around 93,000 clones, 85% to 95% of which appear only once. Sequencing was done on a sample of T cells isolated from PBMCs. The rearrangement uses TRBV5-4 and TRBJ2-1; 7 bases are shared with TRBD1. This TCR came from a human donor in good health. CDR3 residues: CASSSTGMKQFF. The CDR3 DNA sequence: TGTGCCAGCAGCTCGACAGGGATGAAGCAGTTCTTC.